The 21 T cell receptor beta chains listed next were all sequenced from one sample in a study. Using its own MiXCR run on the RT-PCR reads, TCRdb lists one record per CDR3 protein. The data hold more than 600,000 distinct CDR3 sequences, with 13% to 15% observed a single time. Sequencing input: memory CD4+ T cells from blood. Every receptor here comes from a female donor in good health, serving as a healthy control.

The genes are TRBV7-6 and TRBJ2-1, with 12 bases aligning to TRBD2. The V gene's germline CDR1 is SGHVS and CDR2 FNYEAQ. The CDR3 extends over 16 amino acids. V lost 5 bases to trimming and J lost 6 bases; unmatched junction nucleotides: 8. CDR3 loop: CASSPTSGSTLNEQFF. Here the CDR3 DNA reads TGTGCCAGCAGCCCGACTAGCGGGAGTACCCTCAATGAGCAGTTCTTC.

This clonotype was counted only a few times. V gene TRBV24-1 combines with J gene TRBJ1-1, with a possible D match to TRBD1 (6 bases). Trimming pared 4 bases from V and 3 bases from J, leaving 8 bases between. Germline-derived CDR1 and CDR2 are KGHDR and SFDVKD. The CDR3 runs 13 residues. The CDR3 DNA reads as TGTGCCACCAGTGACTGGACAGACACTGAAGCTTTCTTT. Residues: CATSDWTDTEAFF.

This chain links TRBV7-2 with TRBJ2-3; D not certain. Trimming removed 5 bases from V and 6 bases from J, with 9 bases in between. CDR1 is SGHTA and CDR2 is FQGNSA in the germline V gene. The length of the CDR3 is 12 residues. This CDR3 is CASSQMRDTQYF. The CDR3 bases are TGTGCCAGCAGCCAGATGAGGGATACGCAGTATTTT.

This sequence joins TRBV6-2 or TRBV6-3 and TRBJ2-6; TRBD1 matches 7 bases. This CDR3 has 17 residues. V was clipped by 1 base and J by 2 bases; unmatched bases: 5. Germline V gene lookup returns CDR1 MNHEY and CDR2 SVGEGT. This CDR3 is CASSYWTGSAGANVLTF. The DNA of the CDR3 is TGTGCCAGCAGTTACTGGACAGGTTCAGCTGGGGCCAACGTCCTGACTTTC.

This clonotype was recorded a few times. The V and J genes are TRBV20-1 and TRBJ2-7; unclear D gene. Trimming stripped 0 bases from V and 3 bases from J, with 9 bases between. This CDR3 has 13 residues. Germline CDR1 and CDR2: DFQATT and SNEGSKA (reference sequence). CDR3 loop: CSARDTTYYEQYF. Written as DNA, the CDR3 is TGCAGTGCTAGAGATACAACTTACTACGAGCAGTACTTC.

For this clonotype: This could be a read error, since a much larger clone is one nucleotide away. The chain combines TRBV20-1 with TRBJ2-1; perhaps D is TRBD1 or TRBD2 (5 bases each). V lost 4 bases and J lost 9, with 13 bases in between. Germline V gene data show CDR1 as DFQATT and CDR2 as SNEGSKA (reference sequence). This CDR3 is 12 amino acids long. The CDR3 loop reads CSAIDWGTEQFF. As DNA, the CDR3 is TGCAGTGCTATAGATTGGGGGACTGAGCAGTTCTTC.

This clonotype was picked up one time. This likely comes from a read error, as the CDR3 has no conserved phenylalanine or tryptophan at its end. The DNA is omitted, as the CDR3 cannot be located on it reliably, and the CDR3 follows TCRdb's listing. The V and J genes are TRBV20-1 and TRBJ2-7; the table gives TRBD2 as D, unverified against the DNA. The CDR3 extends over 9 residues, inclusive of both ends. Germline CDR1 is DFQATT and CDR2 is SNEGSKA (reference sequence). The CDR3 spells CSAGTSGGA.

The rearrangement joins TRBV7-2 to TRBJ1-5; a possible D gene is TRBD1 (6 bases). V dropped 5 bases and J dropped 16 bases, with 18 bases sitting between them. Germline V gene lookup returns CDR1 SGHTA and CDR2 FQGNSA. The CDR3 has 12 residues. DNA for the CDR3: TGTGCCAGCAGCGCCATGTCAGGGGCTCCCCATTTT. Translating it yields CASSAMSGAPHF. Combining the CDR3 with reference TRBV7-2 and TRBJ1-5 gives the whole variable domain GAGVSQSPSNKVTEKGKDVELRCDPISGHTALYWYRQSLGQGLEFLIYFQGNSAPDKSGLPSDRFSAERTGGSVSTLTIQRTQQEDSAVYLCASSAMSGAPHFGDGTRLSIL.

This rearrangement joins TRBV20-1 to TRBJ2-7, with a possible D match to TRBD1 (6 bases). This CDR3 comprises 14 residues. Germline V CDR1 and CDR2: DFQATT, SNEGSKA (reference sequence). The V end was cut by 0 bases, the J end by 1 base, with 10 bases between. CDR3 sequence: CSARDGQSSYEQYF. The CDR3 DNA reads TGCAGTGCTAGAGATGGACAGAGTTCCTACGAGCAGTACTTC.

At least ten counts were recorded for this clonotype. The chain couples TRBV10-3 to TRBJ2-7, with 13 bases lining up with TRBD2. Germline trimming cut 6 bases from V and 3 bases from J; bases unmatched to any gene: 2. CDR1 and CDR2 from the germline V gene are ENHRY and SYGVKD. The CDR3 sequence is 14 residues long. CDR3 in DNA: TGTGCCATCAGCGGGACTAGCGGGAACTACGAGCAGTACTTC. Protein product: CAISGTSGNYEQYF.

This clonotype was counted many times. CDR3 region: CSAHIPLAGYNEQFF. CDR3 DNA sequence: TGCAGTGCCCACATTCCCCTAGCGGGGTACAATGAGCAGTTCTTC. The chain links TRBV20-1 to TRBJ2-1, with 9 positions matching TRBD2. CDR1 is DFQATT, CDR2 SNEGSKA, per germline (reference sequence). Trimming cost V 6 bases and J 4 bases; bases outside gene matches: 10. The CDR3 has 15 residues.

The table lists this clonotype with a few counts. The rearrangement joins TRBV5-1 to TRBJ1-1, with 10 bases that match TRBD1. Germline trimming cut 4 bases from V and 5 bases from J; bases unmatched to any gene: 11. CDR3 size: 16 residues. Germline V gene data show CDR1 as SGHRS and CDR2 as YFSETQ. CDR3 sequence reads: CASSPATGTGETEAFF. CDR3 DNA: TGCGCCAGCAGCCCCGCAACAGGGACAGGGGAGACTGAAGCTTTCTTT.

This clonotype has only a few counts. Written as DNA, the CDR3 is TGTGCCAGCAGTCTCCCCCTTGGCGACGTGGGTGAGCAGTTCTTC. It is translated as CASSLPLGDVGEQFF. The chain combines TRBV28 with TRBJ2-1; no reliable D call. V was cut by 5 bases and J by 9 bases, with 20 bases left in between. This CDR3 has 15 residues. Germline-derived CDR1 and CDR2 are MDHEN and SYDVKM. The whole variable domain, filled in from reference TRBV28 and TRBJ2-1, reads DVKVTQSSRYLVKRTGEKVFLECVQDMDHENMFWYRQDPGLGLRLIYFSYDVKMKEKGDIPEGYSVSREKKERFSLILESASTNQTSMYLCASSLPLGDVGEQFFGPGTRLTVL.

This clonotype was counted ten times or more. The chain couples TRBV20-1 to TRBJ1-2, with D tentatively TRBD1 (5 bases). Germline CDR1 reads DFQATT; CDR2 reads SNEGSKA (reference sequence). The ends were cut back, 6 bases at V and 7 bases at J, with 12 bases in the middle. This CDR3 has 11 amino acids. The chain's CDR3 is CSAPGQGGYTF. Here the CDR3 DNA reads TGCAGTGCCCCGGGGCAGGGTGGCTACACCTTC.

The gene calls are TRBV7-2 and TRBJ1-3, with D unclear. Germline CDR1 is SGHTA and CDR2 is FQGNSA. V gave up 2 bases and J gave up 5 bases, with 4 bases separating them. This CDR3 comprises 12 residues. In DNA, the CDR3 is TGTGCCAGCAGCTTAAACAGAAACACCATATATTTT. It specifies CASSLNRNTIYF.

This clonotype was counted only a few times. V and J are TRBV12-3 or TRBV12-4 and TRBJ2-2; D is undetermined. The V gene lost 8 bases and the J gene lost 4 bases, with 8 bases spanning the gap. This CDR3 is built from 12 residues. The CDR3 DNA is TGTGCCAGCGACTTCTTCACCGGGGAGCTGTTTTTT. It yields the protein CASDFFTGELFF.

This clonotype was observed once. The CDR3 loop reads CASTKRDSSEEQYF. As DNA, the CDR3 is TGTGCCAGCACCAAGCGGGACTCCTCTGAGGAGCAGTACTTC. The chain carries TRBV2 and TRBJ2-7; 7 bases are shared with TRBD2. This CDR3 has 14 amino acids. The J segment lost 7 bases and the V segment lost 7 bases, leaving 13 bases of the junction unmatched. The germline CDR1 and CDR2 sequences are SNHLY and FYNNEI.

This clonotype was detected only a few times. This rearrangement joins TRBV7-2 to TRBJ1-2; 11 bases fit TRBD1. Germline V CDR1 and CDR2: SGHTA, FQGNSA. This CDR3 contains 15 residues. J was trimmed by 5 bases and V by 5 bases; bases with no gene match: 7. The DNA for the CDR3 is TGTGCCAGCAGCACACGGACAGGGGGCAGATATGGCTACACCTTC. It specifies CASSTRTGGRYGYTF. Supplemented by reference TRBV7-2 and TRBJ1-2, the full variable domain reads GAGVSQSPSNKVTEKGKDVELRCDPISGHTALYWYRQSLGQGLEFLIYFQGNSAPDKSGLPSDRFSAERTGGSVSTLTIQRTQQEDSAVYLCASSTRTGGRYGYTFGSGTRLTVV.

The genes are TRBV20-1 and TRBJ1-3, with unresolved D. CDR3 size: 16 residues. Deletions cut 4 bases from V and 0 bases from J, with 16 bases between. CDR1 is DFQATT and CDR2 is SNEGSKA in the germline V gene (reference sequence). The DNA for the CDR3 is TGCAGTGCTATTGAGGCGGCGATTCACTCTGGAAACACCATATATTTT. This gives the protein CSAIEAAIHSGNTIYF.

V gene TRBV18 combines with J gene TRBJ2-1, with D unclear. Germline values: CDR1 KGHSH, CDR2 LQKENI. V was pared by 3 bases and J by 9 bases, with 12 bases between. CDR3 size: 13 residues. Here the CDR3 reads CASSPNRALEQFF. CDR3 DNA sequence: TGTGCCAGCTCACCGAATCGAGCGCTTGAGCAGTTCTTC.

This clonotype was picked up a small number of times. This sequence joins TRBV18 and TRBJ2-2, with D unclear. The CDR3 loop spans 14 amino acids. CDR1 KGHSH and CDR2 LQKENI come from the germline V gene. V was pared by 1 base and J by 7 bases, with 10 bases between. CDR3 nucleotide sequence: TGTGCCAGCTCACCACTGCAGGCCGGCGGGGAGCTGTTTTTT. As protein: CASSPLQAGGELFF.